The sequence of this T cell receptor beta chain was determined in a study of STAT5B mutations in CD4+ large granular lymphocyte leukemia. On the study more broadly: Healthy donors showed HLA-associated enrichment of the CDR3 'QG' motif. Study-level findings and limits: Top patient clones used TRBV06 genes more often: 8/27 versus 2/35 in controls.

CDR3 length: 13 amino acids. V gave up 7 bases and J gave up 6 bases; unmatched junction bases: 5. The germline CDR1 and CDR2 sequences are SNHLY and FYNNEI. Buffy coats from healthy blood donors served as controls. Concerning this clone: Its specificity is unknown.

The assay was run at survey level. The data were produced by immunoSEQ multiplex PCR, yet TCRdb's version contains in-frame clones alone and is incomplete. Of tens of thousands of clones in the sample, approximately 72% were seen once. V is TRBV2 and J is TRBJ2-2; the match to TRBD1 covers 7 bases. The source is a human donor in good health. The specimen was CD4+ T cells from blood buffy coats. As DNA, the CDR3 is TGTGCCAGCAACGAGGGGGCGGCCGGGGAGCTGTTTTTT. As protein: CASNEGAAGELFF.